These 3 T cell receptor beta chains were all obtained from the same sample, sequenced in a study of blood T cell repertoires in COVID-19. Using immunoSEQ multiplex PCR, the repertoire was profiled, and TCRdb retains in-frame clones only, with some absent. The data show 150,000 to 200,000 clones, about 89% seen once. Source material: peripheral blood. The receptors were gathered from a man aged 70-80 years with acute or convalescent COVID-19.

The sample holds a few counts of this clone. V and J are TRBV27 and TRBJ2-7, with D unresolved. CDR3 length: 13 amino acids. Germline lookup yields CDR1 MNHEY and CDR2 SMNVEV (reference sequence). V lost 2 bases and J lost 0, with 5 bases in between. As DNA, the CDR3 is TGTGCCAGCAGTTTACTGGCCTCCTACGAGCAGTACTTC. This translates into CASSLLASYEQYF.

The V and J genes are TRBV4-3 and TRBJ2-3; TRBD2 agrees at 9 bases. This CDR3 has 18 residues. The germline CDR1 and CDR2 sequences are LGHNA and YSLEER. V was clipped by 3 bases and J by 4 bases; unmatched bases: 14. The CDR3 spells CASSHRRGGAEGADTQYF. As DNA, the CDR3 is TGCGCCAGCAGCCATCGGCGCGGGGGGGCCGAGGGAGCAGATACGCAGTATTTT.

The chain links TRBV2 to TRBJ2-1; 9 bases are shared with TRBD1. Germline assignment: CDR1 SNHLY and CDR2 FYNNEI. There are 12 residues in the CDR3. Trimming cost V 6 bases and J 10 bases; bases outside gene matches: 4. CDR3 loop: CASRDRGYEQFF. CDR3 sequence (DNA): TGTGCCAGCAGAGACAGGGGGTACGAGCAGTTCTTC.